This is a list of T cell receptor beta chains from one sample in a study of beta chain features in type 1 diabetes. Only in-frame clones appear in the TCRdb table, and some are missing; sequencing was by immunoSEQ multiplex PCR. The table has about 340,000 clones, approximately 15% seen once; the top ten hold 0.015%. Sequencing was done on a sample of naive CD4+ T cells from blood. These receptors were collected from a woman aged 18-29 years with type 1 diabetes. Each CDR3 is given with its conserved first and last residue. D genes are given only for firm matches. Size tells how often a clone was seen (once, few, many) or the class of an expanded clone, and some rows leave it out.

>NA|TRBJ2-3|NA|TRBV29-1
TGCAGCGTAAAACAGCTTTTCACAGATACGCAGTATTTT
CSVKQLFTDTQYF
>TRBD2|TRBJ2-1|NA|TRBV15
TGTGCCACCAGCAGAGATAGTGGCGGGGGCAATGAGCAGTTCTTC
CATSRDSGGGNEQFF
>TRBD1|TRBJ1-2|NA|TRBV28
TGTGCCAGCAGTTCCCCGGGACAGAAATTTTATGGCTACACCTTC
CASSSPGQKFYGYTF
>TRBD1|TRBJ1-2|NA|TRBV9
TGTGCCAGCAGCGTAGGGGGACAGCACTATGGCTACACCTTC
CASSVGGQHYGYTF
>TRBD1|TRBJ2-7|NA|TRBV11-1
TGTGCCAGCAGCGCGCAGGCCGGGACAGGGAGGTACTTC
CASSAQAGTGRYF
>TRBD1|TRBJ1-2|few|TRBV29-1
TGCAGCGTACCCCCCGGGACAGGGGGCGATGGCTACACCTTC
CSVPPGTGGDGYTF
>NA|TRBJ2-3|few|TRBV28
TGTGCCAGCAGTCCCCCATGGGCCACAGATACGCAGTATTTT
CASSPPWATDTQYF
>NA|TRBJ1-5|NA|TRBV19
TGTGCCAGTAGTATATTAAGGGAGAGTCAGCCCCAGCATTTT
CASSILRESQPQHF
>TRBD2|TRBJ2-3|NA|TRBV27
TGTGCCAGCAGTCTCTATAGCGGGAGGATTGCAGATACGCAGTATTTT
CASSLYSGRIADTQYF
>NA|TRBJ1-3|few|TRBV6-5
TGTGCCAGCAGTTCCGGGGATGGAAACACCATATATTTT
CASSSGDGNTIYF
>NA|TRBJ2-1|few|TRBV7-9
TGTGCCAGCAGACCAGGGGAAAATGAGCAGTTCTTC
CASRPGENEQFF
>TRBD2|TRBJ2-3|NA|TRBV2
TGTGCCAGCAGTCTCTGGACTAGCGGGAGGGCGGATACGCAGTATTTT
CASSLWTSGRADTQYF
>TRBD1|TRBJ2-5|NA|TRBV18
TGTGCCAGCTCGGAAACCTGGACAGGATCGGAGACCCAGTACTTC
CASSETWTGSETQYF
>NA|TRBJ2-7|few|TRBV6-1
TGTGCCAGCAGTGAAGACAGAACCTCCTACGAGCAGTACTTC
CASSEDRTSYEQYF
>TRBD1|TRBJ2-5|few|TRBV28
TGTGCCAGCAGTGGAGACAGGGGAGAGACCCAGTACTTC
CASSGDRGETQYF
>TRBD1|TRBJ2-5|few|TRBV5-1
TGCGCCAGCAGCTTGGCGGACAGGGGGCGTCAAGAGACCCAGTACTTC
CASSLADRGRQETQYF
>NA|TRBJ1-1|NA|TRBV15
TGTGCCACCAGCCCGAGGGGGACTGAAGCTTTCTTT
CATSPRGTEAFF
>TRBD2|TRBJ2-2|NA|TRBV7-2
TGTGCCAGTCCACTAGCGGGGCCGCCCAACACCGGGGAGCTGTTTTTT
CASPLAGPPNTGELFF
>TRBD1|TRBJ2-2|NA|TRBV28
TGTGCCAGCACCCGGGACAGAGTCACCGGGGAGCTGTTTTTT
CASTRDRVTGELFF
>TRBD2|TRBJ2-7|NA|TRBV6-6
TGTGCCAGCACCCTACTAGCGGGAGGCTACGAGCAGTACTTC
CASTLLAGGYEQYF
>NA|TRBJ1-1|few|TRBV7-9
TGTGCCAGCAGCCCTCGGGACACAAACACTGAAGCTTTCTTT
CASSPRDTNTEAFF
>TRBD2|TRBJ2-7|NA|TRBV7-9
TGTGCCAGCAGCAGCATTGGACTAGCGGGATCTTACGAGCAGTACTTC
CASSSIGLAGSYEQYF
>NA|TRBJ1-2|few|TRBV19
TGTGCCAGTAGTTTAGGACCCGCGGCTGGCTATGGCTACACCTTC
CASSLGPAAGYGYTF
>TRBD2|TRBJ2-3|few|TRBV7-9
TGTGCCAGCAGCACTAGCGGGAGGGCGACAGATACGCAGTATTTT
CASSTSGRATDTQYF
>NA|TRBJ2-1|NA|TRBV7-2
TGTGCCAGCAGCTCCGACTCCGGTGGAAATGAGCAGTTCTTC
CASSSDSGGNEQFF
>TRBD1|TRBJ1-2|few|TRBV6-5
TGTGCCAGCAGTCCCGGGGACAGAGCCTCTGGAGGCTACACCTTC
CASSPGDRASGGYTF
>NA|TRBJ2-1|few|TRBV7-9
TGTGCCAGCAGCTTACCGGGCGGGCGGACCTACAATGAGCAGTTCTTC
CASSLPGGRTYNEQFF
>NA|TRBJ1-5|NA|TRBV30
TGTGCCTGGAGTTCAGGGGTAAATAGCAATCAGCCCCAGCATTTT
CAWSSGVNSNQPQHF
>TRBD1|TRBJ1-1|NA|TRBV18
TGTGCCAGCTCACGTCTTTCGGACAGGGAAACTGAAGCTTTCTTT
CASSRLSDRETEAFF
>TRBD1|TRBJ2-1|NA|TRBV7-2
TGTGCCAGCAGCTTATATCGGACAGGAATAAACAATGAGCAGTTCTTC
CASSLYRTGINNEQFF
>NA|TRBJ1-4|few|TRBV9
TGTGCCAGCAGCGTAAAGGAGGGAAGGGAAAAACTGTTTTTT
CASSVKEGREKLFF
>TRBD1|TRBJ2-1|few|TRBV5-1
TGCGCCAGCAGCTCCGGACCGGGACAGGGGAGCAATGAGCAGTTCTTC
CASSSGPGQGSNEQFF
>TRBD1|TRBJ2-1|few|TRBV2
TGTGCCAGCAGCGAACAGGGGGCCTCCTACAATGAGCAGTTCTTC
CASSEQGASYNEQFF
>TRBD1|TRBJ1-2|NA|TRBV5-4
TGTGCCAGCAGCAGCCCTACAGGGGGGGTTGATGGCTACACCTTC
CASSSPTGGVDGYTF
>NA|TRBJ2-1|NA|TRBV25-1
TGTGCCAGCAGTGACTCCGACAGGCCTTCGCAGTTCTTC
CASSDSDRPSQFF
>TRBD2|TRBJ2-7|few|TRBV28
TGTGCCAGCAGTCCCCCTAAATGGGCGGGAGTGACCTACGAGCAGTACTTC
CASSPPKWAGVTYEQYF
>TRBD2|TRBJ2-1|few|TRBV6-6
TGTGCCAGCAGTTTCCCGGGTAGCGGGAGCGATGAGCAGTTCTTC
CASSFPGSGSDEQFF
>TRBD1|TRBJ1-2|NA|TRBV23-1
TGCGCCAGCATTCGCCGGGACAGGGTCGATGGCTACACCTTC
CASIRRDRVDGYTF
>NA|TRBJ1-2|NA|TRBV7-9
TGTGCCAGCAGCTTCGGGAGTGGGTATGGCTACACCTTC
CASSFGSGYGYTF
>TRBD2|TRBJ2-1|few|TRBV28
TGTGCCAGCAGTTCTAGCGGGAGCCACTCTTGGACGTTCTTC
CASSSSGSHSWTFF
>TRBD1|TRBJ1-1|NA|TRBV29-1
TGCAGCGTTGCGACAGGGCGACGGACTGAAGCTTTCTTT
CSVATGRRTEAFF
>NA|TRBJ1-5|NA|TRBV6-5
TGTGCCAGCAGTTACTCGAAAGTTGCGGGTCAGCCCCAGCATTTT
CASSYSKVAGQPQHF
>NA|TRBJ2-3|few|TRBV20-1
TGCAGTGTAGCAAAATCCAATACGCAGTATTTT
CSVAKSNTQYF
>NA|TRBJ2-5|few|TRBV25-1
TGTGCCAGCAGTGAATGGCGACAGACACAAGAGACCCAGTACTTC
CASSEWRQTQETQYF
>NA|TRBJ2-3|few|TRBV19
TGTGCCAGTAGTGTTAGTAGCGATACGCAGTATTTT
CASSVSSDTQYF
>NA|TRBJ2-2|NA|TRBV10-3
TGTGCCATGAGGGACACGAACACCGGGGAGCTGTTTTTT
CAMRDTNTGELFF
>TRBD1|TRBJ2-3|NA|TRBV27
TGTGCCAGCAGTGACAGGGGGAGGTGGACAGATACGCAGTATTTT
CASSDRGRWTDTQYF
>NA|TRBJ2-3|NA|TRBV6-1
TGTGCCAGCAGTGAACCCGTGACAGGAGATACGCAGTATTTT
CASSEPVTGDTQYF
>TRBD1|TRBJ1-1|NA|TRBV18
TGTGCCAGCTCACCGGGACAGGGGGTATGGGAAGCTTTCTTT
CASSPGQGVWEAFF